This TCR beta chain was sequenced during a study of OX40 agonist ivuxolimab in advanced cancers. Study in general: A mean age of around 63 years, range roughly 23 to 85, was recorded, and around 85% were male. Study-wide results and caveats: Among the lowest levels of clonal expansion were found in partial responders at 0.1-3.0 mg/kg.

This clone was observed a few times. Its target is not known. Method: immunoSEQ multiplex PCR; TCRdb's copy keeps in-frame clones and lacks some. The table lists around 49,000 clones, more than 80% of them singletons, with about 15% in the top ten. CDR3 length: 14 amino acids. V was clipped by 5 bases and J by 8 bases, with 17 bases between them. Germline CDR1 reads MDHEN; CDR2 reads SYDVKM. Blood got drawn at baseline, again on cycle 4 day 1, and then on cycle 7 day 1. V is TRBV28 and J is TRBJ2-3, with D perhaps given as TRBD1 or TRBD2 (6 bases each). The sequences come from CD4+ or CD8+ T cells sorted from blood, collected in a trial of the OX40 agonist ivuxolimab. The receptor was isolated from an adult with an advanced solid tumor such as melanoma, head and neck, liver or kidney cancer. The chain's CDR3 is CASSTQGTFGTQYF. The DNA of the CDR3 is TGTGCCAGCAGTACCCAGGGGACTTTCGGTACGCAGTATTTT.